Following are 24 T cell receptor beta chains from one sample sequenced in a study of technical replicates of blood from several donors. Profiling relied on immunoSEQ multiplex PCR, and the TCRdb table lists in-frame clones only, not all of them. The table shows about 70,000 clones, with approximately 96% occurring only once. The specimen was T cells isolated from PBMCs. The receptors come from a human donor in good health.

The DNA of the CDR3 is TGTGCCAGCAGCCCTCAAGACAGGGCTGGCTACACCTTC. Translation: CASSPQDRAGYTF. The rearrangement joins TRBV14 to TRBJ1-2; 7 bases are a match to TRBD1. V lost 4 bases and J lost 7; bases outside the gene matches: 6. The CDR3 spans 13 residues. The V gene's germline CDR1 is SGHDN and CDR2 FVKESK.

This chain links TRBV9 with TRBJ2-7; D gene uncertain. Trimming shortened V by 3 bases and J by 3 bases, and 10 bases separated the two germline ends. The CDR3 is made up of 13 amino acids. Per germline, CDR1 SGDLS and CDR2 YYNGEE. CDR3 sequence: CASSGGGIYEQYF. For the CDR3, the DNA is TGTGCCAGCAGCGGAGGCGGAATCTACGAGCAGTACTTC.

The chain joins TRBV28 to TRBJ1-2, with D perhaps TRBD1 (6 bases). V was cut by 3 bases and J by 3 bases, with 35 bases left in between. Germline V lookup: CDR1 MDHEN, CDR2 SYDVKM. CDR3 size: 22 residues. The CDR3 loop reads CASSLGPALLLREWGHHYGYTF. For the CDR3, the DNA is TGTGCCAGCAGTTTGGGACCCGCCCTCCTCCTCCGAGAGTGGGGGCATCACTATGGCTACACCTTC.

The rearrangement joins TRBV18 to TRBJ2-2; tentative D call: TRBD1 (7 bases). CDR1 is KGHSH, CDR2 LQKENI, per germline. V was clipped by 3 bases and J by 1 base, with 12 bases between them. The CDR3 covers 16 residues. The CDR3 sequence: CASSPRQGGNTGELFF. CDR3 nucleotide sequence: TGTGCCAGCTCACCGCGGCAGGGGGGGAACACCGGGGAGCTGTTTTTT.

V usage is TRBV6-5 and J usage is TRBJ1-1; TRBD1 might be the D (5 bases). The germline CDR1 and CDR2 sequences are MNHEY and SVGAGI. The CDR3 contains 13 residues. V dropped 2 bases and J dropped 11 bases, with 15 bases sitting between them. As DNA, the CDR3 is TGTGCCAGCAGTTACCCCGGGGGACGAGCGGCTTTCTTT. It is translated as CASSYPGGRAAFF.

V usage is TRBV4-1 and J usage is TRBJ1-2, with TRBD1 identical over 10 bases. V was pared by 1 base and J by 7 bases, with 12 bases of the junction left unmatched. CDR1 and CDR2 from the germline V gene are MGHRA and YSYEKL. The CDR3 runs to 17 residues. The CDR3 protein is CASSQVATGQGRSGYTF. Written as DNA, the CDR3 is TGCGCCAGCAGCCAAGTCGCGACGGGACAGGGGCGGAGTGGCTACACCTTC.

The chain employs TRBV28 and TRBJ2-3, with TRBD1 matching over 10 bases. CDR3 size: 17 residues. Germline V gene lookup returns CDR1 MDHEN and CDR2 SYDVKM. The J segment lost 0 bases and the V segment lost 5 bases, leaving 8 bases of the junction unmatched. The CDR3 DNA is TGTGCCAGCAGTGGGACAGGGGTCCTCCCTAGCACAGATACGCAGTATTTT. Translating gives CASSGTGVLPSTDTQYF.

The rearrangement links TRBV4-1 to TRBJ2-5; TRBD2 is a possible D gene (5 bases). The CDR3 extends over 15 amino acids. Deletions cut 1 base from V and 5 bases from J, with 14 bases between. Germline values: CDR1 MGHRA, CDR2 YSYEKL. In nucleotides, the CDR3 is TGCGCCAGCAGCCAAGCGGGATCCTCGGGGGAGACCCAGTACTTC. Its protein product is CASSQAGSSGETQYF.

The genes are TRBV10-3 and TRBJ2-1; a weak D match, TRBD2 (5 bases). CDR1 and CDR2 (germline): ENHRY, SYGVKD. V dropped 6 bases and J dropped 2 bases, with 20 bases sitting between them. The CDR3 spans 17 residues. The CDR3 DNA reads TGTGCCATCAGGCCGGGTAGCGTGCAAGGGCCCTACAATGAGCAGTTCTTC. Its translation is CAIRPGSVQGPYNEQFF.

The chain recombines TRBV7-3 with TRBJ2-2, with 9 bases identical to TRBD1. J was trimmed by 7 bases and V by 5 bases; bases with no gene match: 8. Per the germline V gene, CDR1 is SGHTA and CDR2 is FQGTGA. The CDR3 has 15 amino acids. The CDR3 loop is CASSAGTGRVGELFF. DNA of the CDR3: TGTGCCAGCAGCGCAGGGACAGGGAGGGTCGGGGAGCTGTTTTTT.

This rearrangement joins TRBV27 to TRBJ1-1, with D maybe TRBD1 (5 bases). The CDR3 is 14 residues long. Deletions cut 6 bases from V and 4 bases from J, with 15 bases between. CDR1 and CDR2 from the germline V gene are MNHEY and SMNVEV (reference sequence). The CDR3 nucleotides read TGTGCCAGCAGCCTCGGGGGTCTGAGCACTGAAGCTTTCTTT. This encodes CASSLGGLSTEAFF.

CDR3 nucleotides: TGTGCCAGCAGCTTGGGTATGGGGGGCACTGAAGCTTTCTTT. This sequence encodes CASSLGMGGTEAFF. The chain combines TRBV5-4 with TRBJ1-1, with a weak D call TRBD1 (5 bases). The germline V gene encodes CDR1 SGHNT and CDR2 YYREEE (reference sequence). Trimming removed 0 bases at V and 4 bases at J, with 10 bases between. The CDR3 consists of 14 residues.

CDR3 DNA: TGTGCCACGAACTCCCAAACAGGGGAAAAACTGTTTTTT. Residues: CATNSQTGEKLFF. V and J are TRBV10-3 and TRBJ1-4, with TRBD1 as a possible D gene (6 bases). Per the germline V gene, CDR1 is ENHRY and CDR2 is SYGVKD. V lost 10 bases and J 8 bases, leaving 17 bases between the germline ends. CDR3 length: 13 amino acids.

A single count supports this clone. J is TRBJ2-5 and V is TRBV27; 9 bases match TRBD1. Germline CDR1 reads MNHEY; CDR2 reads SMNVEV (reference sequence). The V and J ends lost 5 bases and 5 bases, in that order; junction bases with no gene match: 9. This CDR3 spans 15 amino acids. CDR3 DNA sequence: TGTGCCAGCAGTCGGGGGACAGGGCTTGCGGAGACCCAGTACTTC. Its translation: CASSRGTGLAETQYF.

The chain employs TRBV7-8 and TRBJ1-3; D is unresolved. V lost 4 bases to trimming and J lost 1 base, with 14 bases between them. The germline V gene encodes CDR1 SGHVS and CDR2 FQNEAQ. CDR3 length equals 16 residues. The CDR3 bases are TGTGCCAGCAGCTCCCTAGAGGGCATTTCTGGAAACACCATATATTTT. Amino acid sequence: CASSSLEGISGNTIYF.

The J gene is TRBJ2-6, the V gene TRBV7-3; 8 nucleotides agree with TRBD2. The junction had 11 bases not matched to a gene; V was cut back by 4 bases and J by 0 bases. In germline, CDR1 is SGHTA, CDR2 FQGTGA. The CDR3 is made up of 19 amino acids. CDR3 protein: CASSSVAGGTFSGANVLTF. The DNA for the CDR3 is TGTGCCAGCAGCTCCGTCGCGGGGGGCACTTTCTCTGGGGCCAACGTCCTGACTTTC.

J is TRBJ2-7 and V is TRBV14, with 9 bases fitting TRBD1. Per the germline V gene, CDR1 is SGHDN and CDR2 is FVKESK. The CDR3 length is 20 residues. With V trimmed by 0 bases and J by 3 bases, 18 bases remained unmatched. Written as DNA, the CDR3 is TGTGCCAGCAGCCAAGATAGGACAGGGGCCCTGAAACCTCAGAGCTACGAGCAGTACTTC. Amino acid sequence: CASSQDRTGALKPQSYEQYF.

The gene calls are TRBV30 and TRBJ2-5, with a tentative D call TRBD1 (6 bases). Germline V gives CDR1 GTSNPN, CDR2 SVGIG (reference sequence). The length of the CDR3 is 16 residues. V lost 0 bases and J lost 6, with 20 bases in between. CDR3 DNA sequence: TGTGCCTGGAGTGTACGCCTAGGCAGGGGTGGGAAGACCCAGTACTTC. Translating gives CAWSVRLGRGGKTQYF.

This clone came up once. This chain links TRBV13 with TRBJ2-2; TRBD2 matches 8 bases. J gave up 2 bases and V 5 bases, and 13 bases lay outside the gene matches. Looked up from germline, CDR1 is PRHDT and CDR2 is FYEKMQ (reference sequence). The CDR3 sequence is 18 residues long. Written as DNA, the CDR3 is TGTGCCAGCAGCCCGGGGGTGGAGCGGGAGTTAAACACCGGGGAGCTGTTTTTT. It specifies CASSPGVERELNTGELFF.

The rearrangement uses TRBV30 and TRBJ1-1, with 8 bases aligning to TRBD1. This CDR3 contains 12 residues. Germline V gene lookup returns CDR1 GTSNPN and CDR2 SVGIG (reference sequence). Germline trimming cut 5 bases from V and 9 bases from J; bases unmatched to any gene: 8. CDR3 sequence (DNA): TGTGCCTGGGGCGGACAGGGAGGCAAAGCTTTCTTT. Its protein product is CAWGGQGGKAFF. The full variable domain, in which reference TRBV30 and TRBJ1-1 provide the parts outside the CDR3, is SQTIHQWPATLVQPVGSPLSLECTVEGTSNPNLYWYRQAAGRGLQLLFYSVGIGQISSEVPQNLSASRPQDRQFILSSKKLLLSDSGFYLCAWGGQGGKAFFGQGTRLTVV.

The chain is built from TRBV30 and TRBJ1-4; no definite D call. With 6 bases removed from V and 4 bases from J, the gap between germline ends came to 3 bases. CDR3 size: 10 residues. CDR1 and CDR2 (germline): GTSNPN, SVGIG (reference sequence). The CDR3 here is CACLNEKLFF. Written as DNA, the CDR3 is TGTGCCTGCCTTAATGAAAAACTGTTTTTT.

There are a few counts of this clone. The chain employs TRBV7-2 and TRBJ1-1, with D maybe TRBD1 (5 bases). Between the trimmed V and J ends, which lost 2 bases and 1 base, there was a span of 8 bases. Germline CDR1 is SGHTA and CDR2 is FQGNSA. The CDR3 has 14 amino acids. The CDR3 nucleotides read TGTGCCAGCAGCTTATGGCAGGGGAACACTGAAGCTTTCTTT. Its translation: CASSLWQGNTEAFF. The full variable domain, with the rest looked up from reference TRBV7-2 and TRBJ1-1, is GAGVSQSPSNKVTEKGKDVELRCDPISGHTALYWYRQSLGQGLEFLIYFQGNSAPDKSGLPSDRFSAERTGGSVSTLTIQRTQQEDSAVYLCASSLWQGNTEAFFGQGTRLTVV.

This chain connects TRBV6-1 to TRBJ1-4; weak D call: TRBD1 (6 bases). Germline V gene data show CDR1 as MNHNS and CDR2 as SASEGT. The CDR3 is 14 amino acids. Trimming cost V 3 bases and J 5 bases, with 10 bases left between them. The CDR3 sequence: CASSEGTRNEKLFF. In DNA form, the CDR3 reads TGTGCCAGCAGTGAGGGGACACGGAATGAAAAACTGTTTTTT.

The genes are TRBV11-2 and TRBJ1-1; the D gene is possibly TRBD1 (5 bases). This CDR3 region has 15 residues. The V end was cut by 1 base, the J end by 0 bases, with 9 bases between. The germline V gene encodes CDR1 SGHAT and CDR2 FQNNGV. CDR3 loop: CASSLVGHMNTEAFF. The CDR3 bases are TGTGCCAGCAGCTTAGTGGGGCACATGAACACTGAAGCTTTCTTT. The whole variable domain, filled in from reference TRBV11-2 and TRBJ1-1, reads EAGVAQSPRYKIIEKRQSVAFWCNPISGHATLYWYQQILGQGPKLLIQFQNNGVVDDSQLPKDRFSAERLKGVDSTLKIQPAKLEDSAVYLCASSLVGHMNTEAFFGQGTRLTVV.